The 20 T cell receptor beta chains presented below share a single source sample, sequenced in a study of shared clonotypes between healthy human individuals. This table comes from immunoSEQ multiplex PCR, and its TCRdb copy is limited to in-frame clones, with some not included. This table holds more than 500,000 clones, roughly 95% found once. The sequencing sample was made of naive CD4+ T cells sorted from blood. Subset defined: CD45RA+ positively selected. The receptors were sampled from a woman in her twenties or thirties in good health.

This CDR3 is CASNWGSTDTQYF. DNA for the CDR3: TGTGCCAGCAATTGGGGCAGCACAGATACGCAGTATTTT. The chain joins TRBV2 to TRBJ2-3, with a tentative D call TRBD1 (5 bases). Germline V CDR1 and CDR2: SNHLY, FYNNEI. V was cut by 7 bases and J by 0 bases, with 8 bases left in between. The CDR3 covers 13 residues. The entire variable domain, with the rest obtained from reference TRBV2 and TRBJ2-3, is as follows: EPEVTQTPSHQVTQMGQEVILRCVPISNHLYFYWYRQILGQKVEFLVSFYNNEISEKSEIFDDQFSVERPDGSNFTLKIRSTKLEDSAMYFCASNWGSTDTQYFGPGTRLTVL.

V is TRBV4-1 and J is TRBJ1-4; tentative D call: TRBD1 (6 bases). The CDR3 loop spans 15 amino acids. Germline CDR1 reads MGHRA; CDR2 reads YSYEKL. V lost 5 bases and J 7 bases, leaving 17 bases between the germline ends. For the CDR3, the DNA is TGCGCCAGCAGCACGACTACAGGGTGGGGTGAAAAACTGTTTTTT. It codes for CASSTTTGWGEKLFF.

This chain's CDR3 is CASSPRTSGRGMSTDTQYF. The CDR3 bases are TGTGCCAGCAGCCCCAGGACTAGCGGGAGAGGGATGAGCACAGATACGCAGTATTTT. This chain joins TRBV11-3 and TRBJ2-3; TRBD2 aligns across 13 bases. The CDR3 is 19 amino acids. The germline gives CDR1 SGHNT, CDR2 YENEEA. V was clipped by 5 bases and J by 0 bases; unmatched bases: 11.

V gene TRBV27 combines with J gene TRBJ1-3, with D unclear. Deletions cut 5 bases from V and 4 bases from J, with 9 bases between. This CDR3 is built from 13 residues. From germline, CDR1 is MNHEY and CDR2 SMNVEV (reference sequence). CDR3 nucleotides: TGTGCCAGCAGTCTTCTGAGGGGAAACACCATATATTTT. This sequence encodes CASSLLRGNTIYF.

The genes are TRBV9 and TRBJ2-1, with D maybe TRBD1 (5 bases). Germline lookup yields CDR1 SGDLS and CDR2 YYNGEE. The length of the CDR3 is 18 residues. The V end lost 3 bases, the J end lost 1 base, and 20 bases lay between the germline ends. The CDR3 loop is CASSASGSAVPSYNEQFF. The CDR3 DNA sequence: TGTGCCAGCAGCGCCTCAGGGTCCGCGGTACCATCCTACAATGAGCAGTTCTTC.

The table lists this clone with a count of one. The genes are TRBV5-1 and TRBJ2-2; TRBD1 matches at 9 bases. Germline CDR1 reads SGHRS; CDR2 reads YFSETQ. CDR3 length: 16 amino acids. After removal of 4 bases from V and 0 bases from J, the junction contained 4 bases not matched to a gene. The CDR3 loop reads CASSLWTGANTGELFF. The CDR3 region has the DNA TGCGCCAGCAGCCTTTGGACAGGGGCGAACACCGGGGAGCTGTTTTTT.

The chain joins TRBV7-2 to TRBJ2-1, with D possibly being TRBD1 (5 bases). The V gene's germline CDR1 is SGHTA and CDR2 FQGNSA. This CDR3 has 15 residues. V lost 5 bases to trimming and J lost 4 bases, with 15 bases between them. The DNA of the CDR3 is TGTGCCAGCAGCCTAGGGGTGACAGTGTACAATGAGCAGTTCTTC. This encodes CASSLGVTVYNEQFF.

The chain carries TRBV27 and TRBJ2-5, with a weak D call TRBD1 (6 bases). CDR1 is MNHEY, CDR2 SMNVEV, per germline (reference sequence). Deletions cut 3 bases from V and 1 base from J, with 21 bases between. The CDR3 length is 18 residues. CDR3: CASSLPPPQGDPQETQYF. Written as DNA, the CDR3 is TGTGCCAGCAGTTTGCCACCTCCACAGGGAGACCCCCAAGAGACCCAGTACTTC.

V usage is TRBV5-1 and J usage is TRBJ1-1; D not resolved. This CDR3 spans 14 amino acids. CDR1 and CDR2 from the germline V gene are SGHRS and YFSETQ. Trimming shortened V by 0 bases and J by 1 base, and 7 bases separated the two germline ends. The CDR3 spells CASSLAQTNTEAFF. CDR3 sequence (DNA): TGCGCCAGCAGCTTGGCTCAGACGAACACTGAAGCTTTCTTT. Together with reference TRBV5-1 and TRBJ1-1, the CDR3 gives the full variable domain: KAGVTQTPRYLIKTRGQQVTLSCSPISGHRSVSWYQQTPGQGLQFLFEYFSETQRNKGNFPGRFSGRQFSNSRSEMNVSTLELGDSALYLCASSLAQTNTEAFFGQGTRLTVV.

The CDR3 protein is CASSPLTGRAGELFF. CDR3 nucleotides: TGCGCCAGCAGCCCACTGACAGGGCGGGCCGGGGAGCTGTTTTTT. The V gene is TRBV5-1, the J gene TRBJ2-2; 7 bases match TRBD1. CDR1 SGHRS and CDR2 YFSETQ come from the germline V gene. Trimming took 4 bases from V and 6 from J; bases not matched to a gene: 9. The CDR3 is made up of 15 amino acids.

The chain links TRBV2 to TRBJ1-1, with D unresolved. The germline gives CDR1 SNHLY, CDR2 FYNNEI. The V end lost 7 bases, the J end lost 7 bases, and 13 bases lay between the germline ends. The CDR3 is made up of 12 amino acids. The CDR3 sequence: CASKGIDGEAFF. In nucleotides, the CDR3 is TGTGCCAGCAAAGGGATTGATGGTGAAGCTTTCTTT.

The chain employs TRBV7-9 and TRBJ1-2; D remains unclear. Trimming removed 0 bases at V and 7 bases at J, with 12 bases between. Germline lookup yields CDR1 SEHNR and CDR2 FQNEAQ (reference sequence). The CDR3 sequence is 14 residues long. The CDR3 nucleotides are TGTGCCAGCAGCTTAGCGGGGAAAGGTTTTGGCTACACCTTC. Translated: CASSLAGKGFGYTF. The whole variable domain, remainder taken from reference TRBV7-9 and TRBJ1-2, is DTGVSQNPRHKITKRGQNVTFRCDPISEHNRLYWYRQTLGQGPEFLTYFQNEAQLEKSRLLSDRFSAERPKGSFSTLEIQRTEQGDSAMYLCASSLAGKGFGYTFGSGTRLTVV.

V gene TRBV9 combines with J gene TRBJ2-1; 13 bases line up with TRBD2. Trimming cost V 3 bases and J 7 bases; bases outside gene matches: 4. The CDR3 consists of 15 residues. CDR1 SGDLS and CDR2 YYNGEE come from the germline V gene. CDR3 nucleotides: TGTGCCAGCAGCGCGGGACTAGCGGGGTGGAATGAGCAGTTCTTC. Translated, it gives CASSAGLAGWNEQFF.

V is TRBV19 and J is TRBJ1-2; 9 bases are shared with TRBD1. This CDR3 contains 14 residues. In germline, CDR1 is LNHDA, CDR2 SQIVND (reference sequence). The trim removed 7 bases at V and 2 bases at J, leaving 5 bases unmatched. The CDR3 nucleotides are TGTGCCAGTAAGAGGGACAGGGAGAACTATGGCTACACCTTC. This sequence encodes CASKRDRENYGYTF.

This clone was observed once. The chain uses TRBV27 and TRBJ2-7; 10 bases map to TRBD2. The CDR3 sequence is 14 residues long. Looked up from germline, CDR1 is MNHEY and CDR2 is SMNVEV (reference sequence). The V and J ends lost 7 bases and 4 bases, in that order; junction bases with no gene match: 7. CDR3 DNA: TGTGCCAGCAAAACTCTAGCGGGAGAATACGAGCAGTACTTC. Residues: CASKTLAGEYEQYF.

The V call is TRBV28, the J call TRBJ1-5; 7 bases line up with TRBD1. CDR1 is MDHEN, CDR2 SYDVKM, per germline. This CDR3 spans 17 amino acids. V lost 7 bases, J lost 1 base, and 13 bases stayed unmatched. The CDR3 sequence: CASTMRQGGSSNQPQHF. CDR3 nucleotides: TGTGCCAGCACTATGAGGCAGGGGGGGTCGAGCAATCAGCCCCAGCATTTT.

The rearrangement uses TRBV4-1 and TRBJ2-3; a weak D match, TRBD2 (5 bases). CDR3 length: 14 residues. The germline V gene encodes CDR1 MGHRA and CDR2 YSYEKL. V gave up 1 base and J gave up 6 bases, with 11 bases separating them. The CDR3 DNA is TGCGCCAGCAGCCAAGGGTTAACTAGTGATACGCAGTATTTT. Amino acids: CASSQGLTSDTQYF.

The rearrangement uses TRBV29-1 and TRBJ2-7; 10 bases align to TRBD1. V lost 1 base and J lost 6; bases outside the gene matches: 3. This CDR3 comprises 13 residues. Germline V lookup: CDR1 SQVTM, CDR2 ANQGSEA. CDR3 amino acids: CSVEGTGGREQYF. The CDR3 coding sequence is TGCAGCGTTGAAGGGACAGGGGGGCGCGAGCAGTACTTC.

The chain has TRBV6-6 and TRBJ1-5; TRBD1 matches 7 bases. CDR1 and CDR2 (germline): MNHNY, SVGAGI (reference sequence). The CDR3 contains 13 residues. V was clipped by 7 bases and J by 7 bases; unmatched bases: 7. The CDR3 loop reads CASNKDRDQPQHF. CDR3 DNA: TGTGCCAGCAACAAAGACAGGGACCAGCCCCAGCATTTT.

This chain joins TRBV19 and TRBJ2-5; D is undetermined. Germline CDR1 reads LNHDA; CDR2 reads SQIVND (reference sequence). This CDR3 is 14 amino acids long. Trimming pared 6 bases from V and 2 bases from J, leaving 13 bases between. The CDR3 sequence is CASSPSWGQETQYF. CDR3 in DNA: TGTGCCAGTAGCCCCTCGTGGGGTCAAGAGACCCAGTACTTC.